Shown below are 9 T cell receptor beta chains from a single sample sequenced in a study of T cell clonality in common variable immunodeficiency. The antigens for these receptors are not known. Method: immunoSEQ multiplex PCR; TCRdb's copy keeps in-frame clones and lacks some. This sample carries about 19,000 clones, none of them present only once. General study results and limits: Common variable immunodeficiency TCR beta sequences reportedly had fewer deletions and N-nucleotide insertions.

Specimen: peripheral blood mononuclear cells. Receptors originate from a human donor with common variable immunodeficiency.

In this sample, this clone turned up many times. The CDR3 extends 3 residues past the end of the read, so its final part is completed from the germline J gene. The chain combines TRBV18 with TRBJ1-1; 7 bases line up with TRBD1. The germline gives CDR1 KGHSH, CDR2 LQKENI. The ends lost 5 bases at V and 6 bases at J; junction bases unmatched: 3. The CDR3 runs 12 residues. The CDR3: CASSGTGAEAFF. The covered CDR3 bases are TGTGCCAGCTCAGGAACAGGGGCTGAA.

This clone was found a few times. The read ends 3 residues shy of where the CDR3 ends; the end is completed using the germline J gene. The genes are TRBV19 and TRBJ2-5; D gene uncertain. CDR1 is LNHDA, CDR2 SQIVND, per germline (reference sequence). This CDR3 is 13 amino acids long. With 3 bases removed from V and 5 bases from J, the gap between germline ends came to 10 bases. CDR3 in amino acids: CASSINPGETQYF. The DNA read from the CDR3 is TGTGCCAGTAGTATCAACCCCGGGGAGACC.

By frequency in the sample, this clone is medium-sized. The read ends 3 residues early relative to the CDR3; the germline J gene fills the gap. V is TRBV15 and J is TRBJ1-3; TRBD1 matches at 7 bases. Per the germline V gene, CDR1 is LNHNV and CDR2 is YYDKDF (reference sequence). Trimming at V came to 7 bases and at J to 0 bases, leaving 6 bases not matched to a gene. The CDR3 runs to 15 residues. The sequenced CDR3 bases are TGTGCCACCACCGACAGGGCAAACTCTGGAAACACC. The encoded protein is CATTDRANSGNT. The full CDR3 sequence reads CATTDRANSGNTIYF.

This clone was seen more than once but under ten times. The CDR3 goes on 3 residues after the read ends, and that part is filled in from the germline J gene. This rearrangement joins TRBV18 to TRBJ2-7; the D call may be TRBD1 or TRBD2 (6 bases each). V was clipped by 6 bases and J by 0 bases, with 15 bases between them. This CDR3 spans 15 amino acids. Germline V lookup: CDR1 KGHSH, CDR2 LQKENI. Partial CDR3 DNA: TGTGCCAGCTCTGCCGGGCGGGACACCTCCTACGAG. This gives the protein CASSAGRDTSYE. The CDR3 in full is CASSAGRDTSYEQYF.

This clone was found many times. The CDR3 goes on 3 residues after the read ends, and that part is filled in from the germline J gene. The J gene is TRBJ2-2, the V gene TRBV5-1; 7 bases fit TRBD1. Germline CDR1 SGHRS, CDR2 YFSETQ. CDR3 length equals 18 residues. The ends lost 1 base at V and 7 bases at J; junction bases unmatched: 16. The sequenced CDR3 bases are TGCGCCAGCAGCTTGCCCCCCTACTCGACAGGGAGAGGCGGGGAG. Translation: CASSLPPYSTGRGGE. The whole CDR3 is CASSLPPYSTGRGGELFF. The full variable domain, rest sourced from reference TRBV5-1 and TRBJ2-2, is KAGVTQTPRYLIKTRGQQVTLSCSPISGHRSVSWYQQTPGQGLQFLFEYFSETQRNKGNFPGRFSGRQFSNSRSEMNVSTLELGDSALYLCASSLPPYSTGRGGELFFGEGSRLTVL.

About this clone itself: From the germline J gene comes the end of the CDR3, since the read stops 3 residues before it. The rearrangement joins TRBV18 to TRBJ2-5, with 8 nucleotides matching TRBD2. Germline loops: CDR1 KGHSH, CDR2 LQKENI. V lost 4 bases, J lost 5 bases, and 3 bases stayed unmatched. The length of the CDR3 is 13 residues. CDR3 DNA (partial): TGTGCCAGCTCACTAGCGGGGTATGAGACC. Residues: CASSLAGYET. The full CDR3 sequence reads CASSLAGYETQYF.

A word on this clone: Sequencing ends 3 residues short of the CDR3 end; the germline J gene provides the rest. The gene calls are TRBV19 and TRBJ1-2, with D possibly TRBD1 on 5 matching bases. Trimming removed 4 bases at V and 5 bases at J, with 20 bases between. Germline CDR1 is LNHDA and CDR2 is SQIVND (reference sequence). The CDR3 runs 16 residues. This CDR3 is CASSTLKKTEPYGYTF. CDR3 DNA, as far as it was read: TGTGCCAGTAGTACACTAAAAAAGACAGAACCATATGGC.

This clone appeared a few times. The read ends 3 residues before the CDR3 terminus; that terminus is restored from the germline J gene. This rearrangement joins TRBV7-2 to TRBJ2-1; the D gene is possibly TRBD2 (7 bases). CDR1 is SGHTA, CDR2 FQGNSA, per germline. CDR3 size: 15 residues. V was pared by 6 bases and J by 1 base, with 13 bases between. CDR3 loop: CASRMRGGSYNEQFF. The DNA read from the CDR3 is TGTGCCAGCAGGATGAGGGGGGGGTCCTACAATGAG. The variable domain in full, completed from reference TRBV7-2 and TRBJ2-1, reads GAGVSQSPSNKVTEKGKDVELRCDPISGHTALYWYRQSLGQGLEFLIYFQGNSAPDKSGLPSDRFSAERTGGSVSTLTIQRTQQEDSAVYLCASRMRGGSYNEQFFGPGTRLTVL.

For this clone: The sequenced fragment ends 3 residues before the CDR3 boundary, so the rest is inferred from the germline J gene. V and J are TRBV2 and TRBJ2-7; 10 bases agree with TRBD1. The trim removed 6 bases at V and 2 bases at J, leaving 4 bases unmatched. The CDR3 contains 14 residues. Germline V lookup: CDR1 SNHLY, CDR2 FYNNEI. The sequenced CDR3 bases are TGTGCCAGCAGGGGGACAGGGGATACCTACGAG. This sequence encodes CASRGTGDTYE. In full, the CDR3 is CASRGTGDTYEQYF.